This TCR beta chain was sequenced during a study of spatial heterogeneity in lung cancer. Background on the study: Detected sequences consistently included more beta-chain ones than alpha-chain ones.

Study results and limitations: Higher tumor mutation counts went along with higher counts of expanded intratumoral alpha and beta TCRs.

Time point denoted: sample taken at primary tumor resection. The donors were fewer than 80 patients with non-small cell lung cancer that was early-stage and untreated. Whole RNA, isolated from tumor, nontumor lung or frozen PBMC, was sequenced without prior sorting. V was pared by 6 bases and J by 2 bases, with 15 bases between. Per germline, CDR1 MNHEY and CDR2 SVGAGI. The CDR3 length is 15 residues. TCRdb re-called the 5' RACE reads with MiXCR, one entry per CDR3 protein. The sample contains about 28,000 distinct CDR3 sequences, around 7.5% of which appear only once. Comments on this clonotype: Its target is unknown.

The TCR comes from a male donor with early-stage non-small cell lung cancer. J is TRBJ2-3 and V is TRBV6-5; possible D gene TRBD2, 5 bases. Sequencing used lung tumor tissue, obtained at surgery. CDR3 nucleotide sequence: TGTGCCAGCAGCCCGGGATCCCACCCCACAGATACGCAGTATTTT. This codes for CASSPGSHPTDTQYF.